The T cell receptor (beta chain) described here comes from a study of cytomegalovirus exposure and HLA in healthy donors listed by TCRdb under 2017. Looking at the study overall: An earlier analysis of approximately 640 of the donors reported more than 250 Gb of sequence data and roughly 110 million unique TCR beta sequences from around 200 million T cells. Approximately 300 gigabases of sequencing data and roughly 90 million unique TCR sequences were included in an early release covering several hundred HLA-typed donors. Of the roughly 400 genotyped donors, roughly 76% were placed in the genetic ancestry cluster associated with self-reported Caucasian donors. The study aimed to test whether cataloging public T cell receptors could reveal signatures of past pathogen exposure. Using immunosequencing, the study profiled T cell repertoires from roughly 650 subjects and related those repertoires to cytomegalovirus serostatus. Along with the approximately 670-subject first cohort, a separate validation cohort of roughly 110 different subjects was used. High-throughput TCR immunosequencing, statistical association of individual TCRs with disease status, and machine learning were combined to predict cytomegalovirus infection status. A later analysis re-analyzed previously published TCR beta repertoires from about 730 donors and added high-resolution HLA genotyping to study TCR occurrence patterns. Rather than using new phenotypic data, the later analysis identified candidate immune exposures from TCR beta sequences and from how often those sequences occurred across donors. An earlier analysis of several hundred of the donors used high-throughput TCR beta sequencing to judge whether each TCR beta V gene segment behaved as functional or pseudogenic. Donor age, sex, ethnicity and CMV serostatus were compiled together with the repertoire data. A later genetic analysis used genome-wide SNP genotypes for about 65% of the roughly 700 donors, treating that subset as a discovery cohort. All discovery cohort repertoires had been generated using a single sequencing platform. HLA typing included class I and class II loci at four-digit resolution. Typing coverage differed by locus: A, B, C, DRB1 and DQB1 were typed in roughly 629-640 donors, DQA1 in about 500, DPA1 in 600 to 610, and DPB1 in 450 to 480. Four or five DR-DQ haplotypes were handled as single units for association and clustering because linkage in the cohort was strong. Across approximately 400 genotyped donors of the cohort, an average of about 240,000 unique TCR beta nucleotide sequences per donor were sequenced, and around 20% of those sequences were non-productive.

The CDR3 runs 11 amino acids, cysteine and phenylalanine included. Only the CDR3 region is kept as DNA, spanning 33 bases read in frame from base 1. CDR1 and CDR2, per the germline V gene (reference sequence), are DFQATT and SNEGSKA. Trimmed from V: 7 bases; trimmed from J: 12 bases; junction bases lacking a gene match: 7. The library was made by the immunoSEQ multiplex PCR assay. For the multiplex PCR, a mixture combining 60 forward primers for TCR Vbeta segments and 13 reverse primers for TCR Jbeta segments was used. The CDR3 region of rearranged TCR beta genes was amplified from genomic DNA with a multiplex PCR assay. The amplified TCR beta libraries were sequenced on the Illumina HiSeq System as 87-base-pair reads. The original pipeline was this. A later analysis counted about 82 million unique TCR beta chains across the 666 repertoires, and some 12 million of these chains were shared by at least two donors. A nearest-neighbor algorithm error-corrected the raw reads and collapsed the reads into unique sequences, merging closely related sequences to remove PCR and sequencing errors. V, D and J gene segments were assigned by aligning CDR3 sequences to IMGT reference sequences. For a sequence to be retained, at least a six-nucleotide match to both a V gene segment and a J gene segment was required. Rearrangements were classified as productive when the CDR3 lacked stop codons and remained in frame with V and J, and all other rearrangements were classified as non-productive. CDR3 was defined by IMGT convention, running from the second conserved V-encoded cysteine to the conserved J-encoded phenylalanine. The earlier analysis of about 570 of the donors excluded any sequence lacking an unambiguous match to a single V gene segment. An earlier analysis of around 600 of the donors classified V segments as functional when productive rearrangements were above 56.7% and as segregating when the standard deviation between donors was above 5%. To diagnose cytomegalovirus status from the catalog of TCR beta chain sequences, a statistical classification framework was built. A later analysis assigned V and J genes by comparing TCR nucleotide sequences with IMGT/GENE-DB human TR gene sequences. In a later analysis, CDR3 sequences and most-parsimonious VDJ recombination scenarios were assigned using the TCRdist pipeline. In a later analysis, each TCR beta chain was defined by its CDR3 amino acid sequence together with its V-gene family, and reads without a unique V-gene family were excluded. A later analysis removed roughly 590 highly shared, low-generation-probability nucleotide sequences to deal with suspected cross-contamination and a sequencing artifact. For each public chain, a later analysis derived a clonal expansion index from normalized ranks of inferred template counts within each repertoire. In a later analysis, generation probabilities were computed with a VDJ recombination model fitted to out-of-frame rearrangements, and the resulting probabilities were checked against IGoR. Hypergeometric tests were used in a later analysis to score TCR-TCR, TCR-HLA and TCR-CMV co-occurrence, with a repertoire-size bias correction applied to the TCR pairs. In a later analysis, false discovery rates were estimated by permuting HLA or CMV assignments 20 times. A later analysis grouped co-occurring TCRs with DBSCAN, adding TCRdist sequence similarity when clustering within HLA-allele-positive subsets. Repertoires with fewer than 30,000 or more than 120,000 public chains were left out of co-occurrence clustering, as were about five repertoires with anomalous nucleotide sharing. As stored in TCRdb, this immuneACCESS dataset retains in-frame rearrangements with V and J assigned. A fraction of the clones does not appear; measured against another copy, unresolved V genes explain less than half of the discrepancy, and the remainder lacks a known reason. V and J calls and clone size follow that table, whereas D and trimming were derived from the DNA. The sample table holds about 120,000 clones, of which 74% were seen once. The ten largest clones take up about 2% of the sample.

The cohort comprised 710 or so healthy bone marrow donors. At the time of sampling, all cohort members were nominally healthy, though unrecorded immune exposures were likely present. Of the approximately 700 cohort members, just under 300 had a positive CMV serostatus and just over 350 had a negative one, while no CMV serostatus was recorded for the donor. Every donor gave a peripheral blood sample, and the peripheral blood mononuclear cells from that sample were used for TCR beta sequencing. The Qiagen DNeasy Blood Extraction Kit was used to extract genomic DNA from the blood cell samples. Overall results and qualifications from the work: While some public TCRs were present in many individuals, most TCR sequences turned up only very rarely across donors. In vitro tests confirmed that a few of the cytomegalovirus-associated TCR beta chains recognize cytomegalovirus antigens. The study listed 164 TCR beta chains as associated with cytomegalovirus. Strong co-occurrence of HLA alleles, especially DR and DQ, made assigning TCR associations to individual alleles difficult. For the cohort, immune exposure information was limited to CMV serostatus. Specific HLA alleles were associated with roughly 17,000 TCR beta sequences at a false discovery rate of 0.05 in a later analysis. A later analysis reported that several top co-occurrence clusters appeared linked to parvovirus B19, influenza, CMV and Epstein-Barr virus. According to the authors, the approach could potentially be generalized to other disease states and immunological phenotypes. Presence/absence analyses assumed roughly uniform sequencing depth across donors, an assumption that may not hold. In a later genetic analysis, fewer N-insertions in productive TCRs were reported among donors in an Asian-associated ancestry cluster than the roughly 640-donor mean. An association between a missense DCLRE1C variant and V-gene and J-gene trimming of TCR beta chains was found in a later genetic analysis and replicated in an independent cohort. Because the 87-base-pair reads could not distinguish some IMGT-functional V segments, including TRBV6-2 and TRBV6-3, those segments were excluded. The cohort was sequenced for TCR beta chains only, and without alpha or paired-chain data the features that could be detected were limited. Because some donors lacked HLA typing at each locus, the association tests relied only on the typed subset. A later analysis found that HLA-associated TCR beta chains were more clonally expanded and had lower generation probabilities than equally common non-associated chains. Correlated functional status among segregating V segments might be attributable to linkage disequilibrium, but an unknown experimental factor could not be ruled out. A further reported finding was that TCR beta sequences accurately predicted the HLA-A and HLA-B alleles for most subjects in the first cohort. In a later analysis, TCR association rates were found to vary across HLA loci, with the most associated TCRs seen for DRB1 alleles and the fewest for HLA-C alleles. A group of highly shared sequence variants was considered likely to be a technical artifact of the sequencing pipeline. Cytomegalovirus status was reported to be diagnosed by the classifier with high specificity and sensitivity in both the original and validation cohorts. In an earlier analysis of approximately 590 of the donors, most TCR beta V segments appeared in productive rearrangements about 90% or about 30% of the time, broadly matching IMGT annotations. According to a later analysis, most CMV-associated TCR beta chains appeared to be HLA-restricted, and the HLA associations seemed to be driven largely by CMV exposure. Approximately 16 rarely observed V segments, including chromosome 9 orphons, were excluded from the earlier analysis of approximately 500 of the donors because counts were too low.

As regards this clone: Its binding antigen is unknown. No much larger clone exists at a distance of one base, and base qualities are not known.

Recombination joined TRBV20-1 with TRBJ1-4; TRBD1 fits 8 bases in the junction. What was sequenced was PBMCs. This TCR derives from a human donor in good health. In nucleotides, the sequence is TGCAGTGGACAGGGGCAGCGGGAACTGTTTTTT. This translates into CSGQGQRELFF.